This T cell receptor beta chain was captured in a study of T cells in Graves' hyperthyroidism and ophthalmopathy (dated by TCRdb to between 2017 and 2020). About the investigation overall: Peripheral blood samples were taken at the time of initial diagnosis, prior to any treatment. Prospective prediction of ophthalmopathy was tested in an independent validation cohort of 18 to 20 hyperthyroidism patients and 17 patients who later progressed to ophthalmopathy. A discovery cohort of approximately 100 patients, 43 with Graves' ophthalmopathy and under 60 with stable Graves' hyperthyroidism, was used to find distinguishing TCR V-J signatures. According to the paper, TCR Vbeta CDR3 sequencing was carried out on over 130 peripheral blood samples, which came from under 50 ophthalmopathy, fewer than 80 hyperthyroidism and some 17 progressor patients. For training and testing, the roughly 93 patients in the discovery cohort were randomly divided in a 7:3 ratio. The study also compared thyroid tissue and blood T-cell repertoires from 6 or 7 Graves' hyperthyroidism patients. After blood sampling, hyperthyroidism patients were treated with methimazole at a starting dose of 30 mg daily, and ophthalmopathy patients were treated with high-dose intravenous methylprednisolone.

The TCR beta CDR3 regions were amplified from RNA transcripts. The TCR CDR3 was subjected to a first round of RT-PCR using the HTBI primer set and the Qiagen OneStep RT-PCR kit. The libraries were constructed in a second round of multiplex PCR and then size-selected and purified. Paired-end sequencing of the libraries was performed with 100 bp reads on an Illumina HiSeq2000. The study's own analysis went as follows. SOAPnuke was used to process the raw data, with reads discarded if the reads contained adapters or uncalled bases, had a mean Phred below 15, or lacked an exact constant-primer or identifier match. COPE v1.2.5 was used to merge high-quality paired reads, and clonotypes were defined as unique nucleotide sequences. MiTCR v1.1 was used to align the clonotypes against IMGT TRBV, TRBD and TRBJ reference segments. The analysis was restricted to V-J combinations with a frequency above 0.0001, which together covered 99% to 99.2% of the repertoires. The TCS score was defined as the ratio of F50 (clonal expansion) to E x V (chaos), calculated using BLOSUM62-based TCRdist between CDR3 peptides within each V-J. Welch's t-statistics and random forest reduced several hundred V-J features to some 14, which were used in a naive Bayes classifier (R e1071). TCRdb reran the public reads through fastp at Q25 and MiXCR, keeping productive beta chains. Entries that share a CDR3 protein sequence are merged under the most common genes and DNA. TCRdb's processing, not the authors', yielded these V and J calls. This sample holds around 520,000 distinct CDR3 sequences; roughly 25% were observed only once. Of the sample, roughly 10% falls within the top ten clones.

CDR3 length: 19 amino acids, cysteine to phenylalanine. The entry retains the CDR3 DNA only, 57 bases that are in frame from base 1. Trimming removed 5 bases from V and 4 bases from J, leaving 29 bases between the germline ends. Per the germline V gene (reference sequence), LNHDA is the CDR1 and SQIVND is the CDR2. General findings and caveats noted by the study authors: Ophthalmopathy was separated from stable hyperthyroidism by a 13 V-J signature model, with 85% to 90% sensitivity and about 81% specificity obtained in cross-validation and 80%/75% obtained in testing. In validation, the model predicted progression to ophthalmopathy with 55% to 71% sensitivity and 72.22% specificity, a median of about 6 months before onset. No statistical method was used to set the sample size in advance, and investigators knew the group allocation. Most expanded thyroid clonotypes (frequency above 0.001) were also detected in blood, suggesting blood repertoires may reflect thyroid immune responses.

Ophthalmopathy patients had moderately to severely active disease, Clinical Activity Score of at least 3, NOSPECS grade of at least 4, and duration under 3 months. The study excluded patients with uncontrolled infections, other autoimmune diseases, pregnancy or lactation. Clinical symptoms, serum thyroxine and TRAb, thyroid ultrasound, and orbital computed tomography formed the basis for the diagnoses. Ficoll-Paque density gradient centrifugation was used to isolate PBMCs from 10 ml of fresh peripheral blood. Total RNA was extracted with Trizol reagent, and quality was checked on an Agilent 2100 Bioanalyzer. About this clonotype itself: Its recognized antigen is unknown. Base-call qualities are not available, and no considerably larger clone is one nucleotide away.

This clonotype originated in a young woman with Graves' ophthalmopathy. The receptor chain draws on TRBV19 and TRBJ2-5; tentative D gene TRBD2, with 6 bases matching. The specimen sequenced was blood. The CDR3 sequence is CASSPLKAPMSSAGETQYF. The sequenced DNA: TGTGCCAGTAGTCCTCTAAAAGCCCCTATGTCTAGCGCGGGAGAGACCCAGTACTTC.